Following are 5 T cell receptor beta chains from one sample sequenced in a study of response to subunit inactivated influenza vaccine (dated by TCRdb to 2017 to 2018). Libraries came from RT-PCR. These reads were obtained on an Illumina HiSeq 2500. TCRdb reprocessing: public reads trimmed at Q25 with fastp, clones called with MiXCR, in-frame beta chains kept. CDR3 protein sequences are deduplicated, and each keeps its most common genes and DNA. The sample yields about 800,000 distinct CDR3 sequences; 21% were counted once. Jointly, the top ten make up 10% to 13% of the sample. Sequenced material: PBMCs from blood, taken roughly 5 days after vaccination. Source of these receptors: a middle-aged man who received an inactivated influenza vaccine. Donor details come from another sample of the same person, matched by shared clones.

A few counts support this clonotype. Here the CDR3 DNA reads TGTGCCAGCAGTTACGCCTTCGCCAGGGGGAGTAACTATGGCTACACCTTC. Encoded protein: CASSYAFARGSNYGYTF. The V call is TRBV6-5, the J call TRBJ1-2, with TRBD1 identical over 7 bases. This CDR3 is built from 17 residues. Germline CDR1 is MNHEY and CDR2 is SVGAGI. V lost 2 bases and J lost 1; bases outside the gene matches: 10.

The genes are TRBV7-2 and TRBJ2-2; 14 nucleotides match TRBD2. J was trimmed by 3 bases and V by 5 bases; bases with no gene match: 5. The CDR3 consists of 17 residues. From germline, CDR1 is SGHTA and CDR2 FQGNSA. CDR3 sequence: CASSAGLAGVYTGELFF. In DNA, the CDR3 is TGTGCCAGCAGCGCGGGACTAGCGGGAGTATACACCGGGGAGCTGTTTTTT.

The chain is built from TRBV7-2 and TRBJ2-7; weak D call: TRBD2 (6 bases). The CDR3 extends over 15 amino acids. The V and J ends lost 1 base and 2 bases respectively, with 12 bases between them. Germline CDR1 and CDR2: SGHTA and FQGNSA. CDR3 DNA sequence: TGTGCCAGCAGCTTAGTGGGACTGGGACCCTACGAGCAGTACTTC. This codes for CASSLVGLGPYEQYF.

This clonotype turned up a few times. The J gene is TRBJ1-5, the V gene TRBV7-2, with TRBD1 identical over 7 bases. CDR3 length equals 17 residues. CDR1 and CDR2 from the germline V gene are SGHTA and FQGNSA. The ends lost 3 bases at V and 4 bases at J; junction bases unmatched: 12. DNA of the CDR3: TGTGCCAGCAGCTTGCTGTGGGGAGGGGGCTCGAATCAGCCCCAGCATTTT. Its protein is CASSLLWGGGSNQPQHF.

V usage is TRBV7-2 and J usage is TRBJ2-3; the match to TRBD2 covers 9 bases. J lost 6 bases, V lost 0 bases, and 4 bases had no gene match. The germline V gene encodes CDR1 SGHTA and CDR2 FQGNSA. This CDR3 has 15 residues. The CDR3 is CASSLASGGLDTQYF. The CDR3 DNA is TGTGCCAGCAGCTTAGCTAGCGGGGGTCTGGATACGCAGTATTTT.